This TCR beta chain emerged from a study of CD8+ T cells in alopecia areata. The V segment lost 4 bases and the J segment 4 bases; nucleotides outside the gene matches: 8. The CDR3 covers 15 residues. CDR1 and CDR2 from the germline V gene are GTSNPN and SVGIG (reference sequence). Regarding this clone: Its antigen remains unidentified.

CD4+ and CD8+ T cells were sorted from PBMCs stained for CD3, CD4 and CD8. Study-level results: In scalp samples, resident alphabeta T cells of normal skin are also sequenced. An increase in clonality over normal scalp was evident in lesional scalp, especially alopecia totalis/universalis.

Reverse transcription of extracted RNA yielded cDNA, which provided the sequencing template. The method was immunoSEQ multiplex PCR; TCRdb's version includes in-frame clones alone and lacks a portion of them. Here the sample spans 90,000 to 150,000 clones, less than 70% being singletons. The chain links TRBV30 to TRBJ1-5; TRBD1 matches at 9 bases. Sequences were obtained from CD4+ T cells sorted from blood. The clonotype was recovered from a human donor in good health. The DNA of the CDR3 is TGTGCCTGGACCCGAGGGACAGGGCTAAATCAGCCCCAGCATTTT. This encodes CAWTRGTGLNQPQHF.